The 14 T cell receptor beta chains presented below share a single source sample, sequenced in a study of molecular identifiers for immune sequencing clone quantification. In TCRdb, the PCR reads were re-called with MiXCR into one record per CDR3 protein. This sample has over 600,000 distinct CDR3 sequences; 20% occur once, and the top ten carry around 0.9%. Sequencing used naive CD8+ T cells from blood, with Jurkat cell RNA spiked in. Subset reported: FACS-sorted CD8+CD4-CCR7+CD45RA+ naive T cells. Source of these receptors: a human donor in good health. Some libraries in this study had Jurkat cell RNA spiked in.

This clonotype was recorded many times. The V call is TRBV7-9, the J call TRBJ1-1; 9 positions agree with TRBD1. The CDR3 totals 13 residues. Germline trimming cut 5 bases from V and 5 bases from J; bases unmatched to any gene: 3. Germline V gene sequence: CDR1 SEHNR, CDR2 FQNEAQ (reference sequence). CDR3 region: CASSKQGATEAFF. DNA for the CDR3: TGTGCCAGCAGCAAACAGGGGGCAACTGAAGCTTTCTTT.

Points on this clonotype: A much more abundant neighbour one base away suggests this may be a read error. The chain has TRBV13 and TRBJ2-7; TRBD1 aligns across 7 bases. Germline V lookup: CDR1 PRHDT, CDR2 FYEKMQ (reference sequence). The CDR3 runs 16 residues. The CDR3 region has the DNA TGTGCCGGCAGCTTGGGACAGATCGGCCACGGGTACGAGCAGTACTTC. Encoded protein: CAGSLGQIGHGYEQYF.

A remark on this clonotype: Germline and junction disagree at one end, which may indicate a read error. V is TRBV5-1 and J is TRBJ2-2, with D maybe TRBD2 (6 bases). This CDR3 has 12 amino acids. The germline V gene has CDR1 SGHRS and CDR2 YFSETQ. The CDR3: CASRRTTEELFF. The CDR3 DNA reads TGCGCCAGCAGGAGGACTACCGAGGAGCTGTTTTTT.

The chain couples TRBV3-1 to TRBJ1-3; possible D gene TRBD1, 5 bases. V was cut by 1 base and J by 0 bases, with 13 bases left in between. The CDR3 is made up of 17 amino acids. In germline, CDR1 is LGHDT, CDR2 YNNKEL (reference sequence). Here the CDR3 reads CASSQGGWGLSGNTIYF. Written as DNA, the CDR3 is TGTGCCAGCAGCCAAGGAGGTTGGGGCCTCTCTGGAAACACCATATATTTT.

About this clonotype itself: The junction departs from the called germline gene at one end, perhaps through a read error. The chain employs TRBV10-1 and TRBJ2-3; D may be TRBD1 (8 bases). CDR3 length equals 16 residues. Germline CDR1 is WNHNN and CDR2 is SYGVQD (reference sequence). The CDR3 DNA sequence: TGCGCCAGCGGTGACGATGGACAGGGAGGGTTAGATACGCAGTATTTT. It codes for CASGDDGQGGLDTQYF.

This clonotype was seen repeatedly, ten times or more. In DNA form, the CDR3 reads TGTGCCAGCATCCCATCGAGCTCCTACGAGCAGTACTTC. Residues: CASIPSSSYEQYF. V gene TRBV7-9 combines with J gene TRBJ2-7; D is unclear. Trimming removed 7 bases at V and 0 bases at J, with 10 bases between. Germline V lookup: CDR1 SEHNR, CDR2 FQNEAQ (reference sequence). CDR3 size: 13 residues.

On this clonotype: A much larger clone is a single base away; this may be a read error. CDR3 in amino acids: CSVEALGGYTF. The CDR3 nucleotides read TGCAGCGTTGAAGCTCTGGGAGGCTACACCTTC. V gene TRBV29-1 combines with J gene TRBJ1-2, with D unclear. The CDR3 loop spans 11 amino acids. From germline, CDR1 is SQVTM and CDR2 ANQGSEA. V was clipped by 1 base and J by 8 bases, with 8 bases between them. The complete variable domain, with remaining parts taken from reference TRBV29-1 and TRBJ1-2, reads SAVISQKPSRDICQRGTSLTIQCQVDSQVTMMFWYRQQPGQSLTLIATANQGSEATYESGFVIDKFPISRPNLTFSTLTVSNMSPEDSSIYLCSVEALGGYTFGSGTRLTVV.

A remark on this clonotype: A junction end diverges from the germline sequence, so it may reflect a read error. V gene TRBV24-1 combines with J gene TRBJ2-3; possible D gene TRBD2, 6 bases. Germline CDR1 reads KGHDR; CDR2 reads SFDVKD. The CDR3 spans 15 residues. The CDR3 DNA is TGTGCCACCAGTGATTTGCAGGGACTCACAGATGCGCAGTATTTT. It yields the protein CATSDLQGLTDAQYF.

This clonotype showed up many times. The chain carries TRBV28 and TRBJ2-3; 10 bases align to TRBD2. Germline V lookup: CDR1 MDHEN, CDR2 SYDVKM. V lost 6 bases, J lost 3 bases, and 9 bases stayed unmatched. This CDR3 contains 16 residues. In DNA, the CDR3 is TGTGCCAGCAGCGGGCTAGCGGGAGTGTGGACAGATACGCAGTATTTT. It is translated as CASSGLAGVWTDTQYF.

As regards this clonotype: A clone one base away is much larger, so this may be a read error. This rearrangement joins TRBV12-3 or TRBV12-4 to TRBJ2-2, with D tentatively TRBD1 or TRBD2 (6 bases each). Trimming removed 3 bases from V and 1 base from J, with 30 bases in between. This CDR3 has 22 residues. As DNA, the CDR3 is TGTGCCAGCAGTTTTAGTCGTCCTCCTGGAGGGATGGACAGCATGAACACCGGGGAGCTGTTTTTT. Translated: CASSFSRPPGGMDSMNTGELFF.

The V gene is TRBV6-2 or TRBV6-3, the J gene TRBJ2-2; unclear D gene. The germline V gene encodes CDR1 MNHEY and CDR2 SVGEGT. Trimming removed 4 bases at V and 4 bases at J, with 10 bases between. This CDR3 comprises 14 residues. CDR3 DNA: TGTGCCAGCAGTTTGATCGGCGGCACCGGGGAGCTGTTTTTT. Translation gives CASSLIGGTGELFF.

This clonotype was seen repeatedly, ten times or more. This chain connects TRBV6-2 or TRBV6-3 to TRBJ2-5; D possibly corresponds to TRBD2 (5 bases). The CDR3 covers 16 residues. Germline V lookup: CDR1 MNHEY, CDR2 SVGEGT. V lost 7 bases and J 4 bases, leaving 22 bases between the germline ends. The CDR3 bases are TGTGCCAGCACCGACTCCGAGACCGGGGTAGCAGAGACCCAGTACTTC. Amino acids: CASTDSETGVAETQYF.

Comment on this clonotype: The junction departs from the called germline gene at one end, perhaps through a read error. The chain uses TRBV20-1 and TRBJ2-2; possibly TRBD2 for D (5 bases). Germline CDR1 reads DFQATT; CDR2 reads SNEGSKA (reference sequence). This CDR3 has 17 residues. In DNA, the CDR3 is TGCAGTGCTGGAGATTCAGCGGCAGGCCTGAGAACCGGGGAGCTGTTTTTT. Translating gives CSAGDSAAGLRTGELFF.

A note on this clonotype: This sequence may be a read error, since a much larger clone differs from it by one base. V gene TRBV20-1 combines with J gene TRBJ1-5; 9 bases map to TRBD1. The CDR3 covers 16 residues. Germline-derived CDR1 and CDR2 are DFQATT and SNEGSKA (reference sequence). The V segment lost 6 bases and the J segment 0 bases; nucleotides outside the gene matches: 9. Here the CDR3 reads CSAPGTGTYSNQPQHF. CDR3 sequence (DNA): TGCAGTGCGCCCGGGACAGGGACCTATAGCAATCAGCCCCAGCATTTT.